This T cell receptor (beta chain) was sequenced in a study of blood T cell repertoires in COVID-19. In the study overall: Samples came from the United States, Italy and Spain, spanning acute and convalescent COVID-19.

As originally analysed: For nucleated cells, counts were estimated from reference gene primer amplification. Only in-frame clones appear in the TCRdb table, and some are missing; sequencing was by immunoSEQ multiplex PCR. V and J calls and clone size are copied from that table; D and trimming were computed from the DNA. This table holds some 180,000 clones, around 85% found once. Losses at the gene ends were 3 bases for V and 4 bases for J; bases not matched to a gene: 7. This CDR3 contains 16 residues. Germline assignment: CDR1 LNHDA and CDR2 SQIVND (reference sequence). The TCR comes from a man between 65 and 80 years old with active or convalescent COVID-19. This chain uses TRBV19 with TRBJ1-5; 9 nucleotides match TRBD1. Input material: peripheral blood. Here the CDR3 reads CASSISRTGVNQPQHF. The CDR3 DNA follows: TGTGCCAGTAGTATCTCCAGGACAGGGGTTAATCAGCCCCAGCATTTT.